Reported below is one T cell receptor beta chain. CDR1 is SGHTA and CDR2 is FQGNSA in the germline V gene. V lost 1 base and J 5 bases, leaving 11 bases between the germline ends. The CDR3 is 14 residues long. Random hexamers served to reverse transcribe roughly 0.45 to 1 ug RNA. The immunoSEQ assay covered 54 Vbeta and 13 Jbeta segments for CDR3. TCRdb analysed the immunoSEQ multiplex PCR reads with MiXCR anew, one entry per CDR3 protein. This sample has 150,000 to 200,000 distinct CDR3 sequences, with roughly 92% found just once. Healthy donors constituted the control group, matched for age and sex. Bulk CD8+ and CD4+ cells came from magnetic negative isolation; CD8+ TEMRA by FACS. The data were obtained in a study of CD8 T cells in Susac syndrome.

This clonotype was obtained from a human donor in good health. The chain recombines TRBV7-2 with TRBJ2-5; possibly TRBD2 for D (7 bases). Material for sequencing was CD4+ T cells from PBMCs. In DNA form, the CDR3 reads TGTGCCAGCAGCTTAGGCGGGGGCTGGGAGACCCAGTACTTC. Translating it yields CASSLGGGWETQYF.